This TCR beta chain comes out of a study of T cells after yellow fever vaccination. Between the trimmed V and J ends, which lost 3 bases and 2 bases, there was a span of 8 bases. Germline V CDR1 and CDR2: DFQATT, SNEGSKA (reference sequence). The length of the CDR3 is 12 residues. This clonotype was counted only a few times. TCRdb independently ran MiXCR on the 5' RACE reads; one entry per CDR3 protein. The sample comprises about 550,000 distinct CDR3 sequences, over 15% of which are singletons, and roughly an eighth rests with the top ten. The receptor was isolated from a man between 25 and 39 years old who received the YFV17D yellow fever vaccine. Sequenced here: PBMCs, sampled 15 days after the yellow fever booster vaccination. V gene TRBV20-1 combines with J gene TRBJ2-7; D is uncertain. The CDR3 nucleotides are TGCAGTGCTAGTGACGCGACCTACGAGCAGTACTTC. The encoded protein is CSASDATYEQYF.